Shown below are 19 T cell receptor beta chains from a single sample sequenced in a study of identifying expanded T cells in peripheral blood. This table comes from immunoSEQ multiplex PCR, and its TCRdb copy is limited to in-frame clones, with some not included. In the table there are approximately 130,000 clones, 65% to 90% of which are singletons. The specimen was blood. The receptor set was obtained from a person aged 18-69 years in good health.

V is TRBV15 and J is TRBJ1-2, with 9 bases fitting TRBD1. The CDR3 has 14 residues. In germline, CDR1 is LNHNV, CDR2 YYDKDF (reference sequence). V was pared by 5 bases and J by 7 bases, with 8 bases of the junction left unmatched. CDR3 sequence (DNA): TGTGCCACCAGCTTATCTACACAGGGGGCTGGCTACACCTTC. This gives the protein CATSLSTQGAGYTF.

The chain has TRBV15 and TRBJ2-1; TRBD2 agrees at 9 bases. Germline V gene lookup returns CDR1 LNHNV and CDR2 YYDKDF (reference sequence). V was clipped by 1 base and J by 7 bases; unmatched bases: 5. CDR3 length: 15 amino acids. CDR3 amino acids: CATSRGGGAGNEQFF. The DNA for the CDR3 is TGTGCCACCAGCAGAGGCGGGGGGGCGGGTAATGAGCAGTTCTTC. Complete variable domain (other parts from reference TRBV15 and TRBJ2-1): DAMVIQNPRYQVTQFGKPVTLSCSQTLNHNVMYWYQQKSSQAPKLLFHYYDKDFNNEADTPDNFQSRRPNTSFCFLDIRSPGLGDTAMYLCATSRGGGAGNEQFFGPGTRLTVL.

The chain joins TRBV18 to TRBJ2-1, with 15 bases matching TRBD2. V trimming: 5 bases; J trimming: 10 bases; junction bases outside the gene matches: 6. CDR1 and CDR2 (germline): KGHSH, LQKENI. The CDR3 spans 15 residues. CDR3 amino acids: CASSSGTSGGLEQFF. The DNA for the CDR3 is TGTGCCAGCTCATCTGGGACTAGCGGGGGGTTAGAGCAGTTCTTC. The full variable domain, in which reference TRBV18 and TRBJ2-1 provide the parts outside the CDR3, is NAGVMQNPRHLVRRRGQEARLRCSPMKGHSHVYWYRQLPEEGLKFMVYLQKENIIDESGMPKERFSAEFPKEGPSILRIQQVVRGDSAAYFCASSSGTSGGLEQFFGPGTRLTVL.

The chain links TRBV6-5 to TRBJ1-1, with 7 nucleotides matching TRBD1. The CDR3 extends over 13 amino acids. Germline CDR1 is MNHEY and CDR2 is SVGAGI. The J segment lost 1 base and the V segment lost 10 bases, leaving 6 bases of the junction unmatched. CDR3 protein: CAISGTANTEAFF. The CDR3 DNA reads as TGTGCCATCTCCGGGACAGCGAACACTGAAGCTTTCTTT.

This chain connects TRBV18 to TRBJ1-2; TRBD1 aligns across 8 bases. V shed 3 bases, J shed 8 bases, and the junction held 8 bases outside the gene matches. The germline gives CDR1 KGHSH, CDR2 LQKENI. The CDR3 is 14 residues long. The DNA for the CDR3 is TGTGCCAGCTCACCCCAGGACAGGGTTGGAGGCTACACCTTC. This translates into CASSPQDRVGGYTF.

This chain links TRBV7-9 with TRBJ2-3; D is undetermined. Germline V CDR1 and CDR2: SEHNR, FQNEAQ (reference sequence). This CDR3 region has 12 residues. With 1 base removed from V and 9 bases from J, the gap between germline ends came to 8 bases. CDR3 in amino acids: CASSLDQLTQYF. The CDR3 DNA reads TGTGCCAGCAGCTTAGATCAGCTGACGCAGTATTTT.

The J gene is TRBJ2-5, the V gene TRBV5-1, with 7 positions matching TRBD1. The ends lost 4 bases at V and 4 bases at J; junction bases unmatched: 10. This CDR3 spans 15 amino acids. Germline V gene sequence: CDR1 SGHRS, CDR2 YFSETQ. The CDR3 nucleotides read TGCGCCAGCAGCCCATACCGACAGGGTGGAGAGACCCAGTACTTC. Translating gives CASSPYRQGGETQYF. Supplemented by reference TRBV5-1 and TRBJ2-5, the full variable domain reads KAGVTQTPRYLIKTRGQQVTLSCSPISGHRSVSWYQQTPGQGLQFLFEYFSETQRNKGNFPGRFSGRQFSNSRSEMNVSTLELGDSALYLCASSPYRQGGETQYFGPGTRLLVL.

The chain carries TRBV25-1 and TRBJ1-6; 7 bases agree with TRBD1. The germline V gene has CDR1 MGHDK and CDR2 SYGVNS. CDR3 size: 16 residues. The junction had 11 bases not matched to a gene; V was cut back by 6 bases and J by 6 bases. The CDR3 loop is CASRGGRDRPNSPLHF. CDR3 nucleotide sequence: TGTGCCAGCAGGGGGGGACGGGACAGACCTAATTCACCCCTCCACTTT. Full variable domain (rest looked up from reference TRBV25-1 and TRBJ1-6): EADIYQTPRYLVIGTGKKITLECSQTMGHDKMYWYQQDPGMELHLIHYSYGVNSTEKGDLSSESTVSRIRTEHFPLTLESARPSHTSQYLCASRGGRDRPNSPLHFGNGTRLTVT.

CDR3 DNA: TGCGCCAGCAGCTTGACAGGATTAGATCAGCCCCAGCATTTT. Protein: CASSLTGLDQPQHF. The gene calls are TRBV5-1 and TRBJ1-5; D possibly corresponds to TRBD1 (5 bases). The germline V gene has CDR1 SGHRS and CDR2 YFSETQ. The V end was cut by 1 base, the J end by 5 bases, with 10 bases between. The CDR3 loop spans 14 amino acids.

The chain uses TRBV18 and TRBJ2-3, with 11 nucleotides matching TRBD2. Germline CDR1 is KGHSH and CDR2 is LQKENI. The length of the CDR3 is 14 residues. Trimming removed 2 bases from V and 8 bases from J; junction bases left unmatched: 3. CDR3 protein: CASSPDLAGGTQYF. The DNA of the CDR3 is TGTGCCAGCTCACCAGATCTAGCGGGAGGTACGCAGTATTTT.

The chain recombines TRBV10-3 with TRBJ1-5; no reliable D call. This CDR3 spans 15 amino acids. Germline V gene lookup returns CDR1 ENHRY and CDR2 SYGVKD. V gave up 8 bases and J gave up 2 bases, with 16 bases separating them. CDR3: CAIANSNLGNQPQHF. As DNA, the CDR3 is TGTGCCATCGCCAACTCGAATCTCGGCAATCAGCCCCAGCATTTT.

Comment on this clone: This same CDR3 is encoded by further DNA sequences in the sample. This chain joins TRBV5-4 and TRBJ2-1, with no clear D. The length of the CDR3 is 15 residues. V was shortened by 0 bases and J by 0 bases, with 7 bases between the two germline ends. CDR1 and CDR2 from the germline V gene are SGHNT and YYREEE (reference sequence). CDR3 bases: TGTGCCAGCAGCTTGGGCGGTTCCTCCTACAATGAGCAGTTCTTC. Translating it yields CASSLGGSSYNEQFF.

This chain joins TRBV27 and TRBJ2-3; possibly TRBD1 or TRBD2 for D (5 bases each). The V gene lost 0 bases and the J gene lost 4 bases, with 14 bases spanning the gap. This CDR3 has 16 amino acids. CDR1 and CDR2 (germline): MNHEY, SMNVEV (reference sequence). Written as DNA, the CDR3 is TGTGCCAGCAGTTTATCTCGGGACCTTTTAGCAGATACGCAGTATTTT. Residues: CASSLSRDLLADTQYF.

The rearrangement joins TRBV5-1 to TRBJ2-1; 9 bases are shared with TRBD2. Unmatched junction bases numbered 4, after V lost 0 bases and J lost 3 bases. The CDR3 extends over 16 amino acids. Germline loops: CDR1 SGHRS, CDR2 YFSETQ. The DNA for the CDR3 is TGCGCCAGCAGCTTGGAAGTAGCGGGAGTCTACAATGAGCAGTTCTTC. Protein product: CASSLEVAGVYNEQFF.

V and J are TRBV28 and TRBJ2-1; 9 bases fit TRBD2. CDR1 is MDHEN, CDR2 SYDVKM, per germline. The CDR3 spans 15 residues. Trimming at V came to 6 bases and at J to 6 bases, leaving 9 bases not matched to a gene. CDR3 in DNA: TGTGCCAGCAGCCCCCTCCTAGCGGGAAGCAATGAGCAGTTCTTC. It translates to CASSPLLAGSNEQFF.

The chain couples TRBV21-1 to TRBJ2-1; the table's TRBD2 call for D was not verified on the DNA. TRBV21-1 is shown as a pseudogene. The CDR3 consists of 17 residues. CDR3 protein: CASSKLGSGRPDNEQFF. CDR3 DNA sequence: TGTGCCAGCAGCAAATTGGGTAGCGGGAGGCCTGACAATGAGCAGTTCTTC.

The count of this clone is one. The J gene is TRBJ2-7, the V gene TRBV29-1; a possible D gene is TRBD2 (6 bases). Between the trimmed V and J ends, which lost 3 bases and 6 bases, there was a span of 9 bases. CDR1 SQVTM and CDR2 ANQGSEA come from the germline V gene. The CDR3 sequence is 11 residues long. As DNA, the CDR3 is TGCAGCGTTGATTCGGGGGTCGAGCAGTACTTC. This codes for CSVDSGVEQYF.

This clone was found once. V is TRBV11-3 and J is TRBJ2-3; 7 bases align to TRBD1. The CDR3 runs 13 residues. After removal of 6 bases from V and 3 bases from J, the junction contained 3 bases not matched to a gene. Germline CDR1 SGHNT, CDR2 YENEEA. For the CDR3, the DNA is TGTGCCAGCAGTATACAGGGGACAGATACGCAGTATTTT. Amino acid sequence: CASSIQGTDTQYF.

The chain recombines TRBV18 with TRBJ2-2; D remains ambiguous. V was trimmed by 8 bases and J by 2 bases, leaving 12 bases between them. Looked up from germline, CDR1 is KGHSH and CDR2 is LQKENI. The CDR3 consists of 14 residues. The CDR3 is CASAKDVNTGELFF. CDR3 nucleotides: TGTGCCAGCGCCAAGGACGTAAACACCGGGGAGCTGTTTTTT.